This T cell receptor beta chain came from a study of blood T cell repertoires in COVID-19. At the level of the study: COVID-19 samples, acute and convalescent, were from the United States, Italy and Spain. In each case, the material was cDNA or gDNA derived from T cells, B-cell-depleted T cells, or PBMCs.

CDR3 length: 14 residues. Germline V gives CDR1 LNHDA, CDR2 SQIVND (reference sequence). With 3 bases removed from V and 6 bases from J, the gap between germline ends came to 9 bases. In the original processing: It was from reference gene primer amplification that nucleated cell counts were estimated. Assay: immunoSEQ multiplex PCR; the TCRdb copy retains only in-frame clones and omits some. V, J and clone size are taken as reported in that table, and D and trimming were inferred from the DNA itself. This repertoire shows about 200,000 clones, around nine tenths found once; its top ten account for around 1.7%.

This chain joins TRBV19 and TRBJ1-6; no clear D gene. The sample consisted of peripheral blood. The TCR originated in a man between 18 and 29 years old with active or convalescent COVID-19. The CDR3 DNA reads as TGTGCCAGTAGTATCCCGGGAGCTAATTCACCCCTCCACTTT. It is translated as CASSIPGANSPLHF.